Listed here are 7 T cell receptor beta chains from one sample, sequenced in a study of neurological immune-mediated disorders. Time point here: longitudinal time-point 3. TCRdb re-derived calls from the 5' RACE reads in MiXCR, one entry per CDR3 protein. Of about 81,000 distinct CDR3 sequences listed, roughly 4.3% are singletons. The sequencing sample was made of PBMCs. All receptors come from a woman aged 60-70 years with multiple sclerosis.

Ten or more counts support this clonotype. V is TRBV20-1 and J is TRBJ2-1; 10 bases map to TRBD2. Unmatched junction bases numbered 5, after V lost 4 bases and J lost 8 bases. The CDR3 totals 13 residues. Germline assignment: CDR1 DFQATT and CDR2 SNEGSKA (reference sequence). DNA for the CDR3: TGCAGTGCTATAGCGGGGGGCTCCCATGAGCAGTTCTTC. Translated, it gives CSAIAGGSHEQFF.

This clonotype has at least ten counts. The chain employs TRBV20-1 and TRBJ2-3; D call uncertain. Germline loops: CDR1 DFQATT, CDR2 SNEGSKA (reference sequence). V lost 5 bases and J lost 0, with 15 bases in between. This CDR3 comprises 15 residues. CDR3 nucleotide sequence: TGCAGTGCTGCTTCTGCGATTACTAGCACAGATACGCAGTATTTT. It encodes CSAASAITSTDTQYF.

This clonotype was counted once. This may come from a read error, since a much larger clone is one base off. This chain links TRBV20-1 with TRBJ2-1, with a tentative D call TRBD1 (5 bases). V lost 0 bases, J lost 10 bases, and 19 bases lay in between. Germline V gives CDR1 DFQATT, CDR2 SNEGSKA (reference sequence). The CDR3 has 15 residues. The CDR3, as DNA: TGCAGTGCTAGAGATCCCGTGCAGGGTAGCACCGAGCAGTTCTTC. Translated, it gives CSARDPVQGSTEQFF.

This clonotype was counted at least ten times. The chain combines TRBV19 with TRBJ2-2; 8 bases align to TRBD2. This CDR3 spans 15 amino acids. Germline lookup yields CDR1 LNHDA and CDR2 SQIVND (reference sequence). Trimming took 5 bases from V and 5 from J; bases not matched to a gene: 7. CDR3 region: CASSFAGGPTGELFF. Here the CDR3 DNA reads TGTGCCAGTAGTTTTGCGGGGGGCCCGACCGGGGAGCTGTTTTTT.

The chain recombines TRBV11-2 with TRBJ2-5; TRBD2 aligns across 12 bases. The CDR3 contains 16 residues. From germline, CDR1 is SGHAT and CDR2 FQNNGV. V lost 4 bases to trimming and J lost 4 bases; unmatched junction nucleotides: 7. CDR3 amino acids: CASSYLAGGPGETQYF. CDR3 sequence (DNA): TGTGCCAGCAGCTATCTAGCGGGGGGGCCAGGAGAGACCCAGTACTTC.

This clonotype was seen at least ten times. The chain carries TRBV24-1 and TRBJ2-1, with a tentative D call TRBD1 (5 bases). The germline V gene encodes CDR1 KGHDR and CDR2 SFDVKD. Trimming shortened V by 3 bases and J by 5 bases, and 13 bases separated the two germline ends. CDR3 length equals 15 residues. The DNA for the CDR3 is TGTGCCACCAGTGATCCCCGGACACTGAACAATGAGCAGTTCTTC. This sequence encodes CATSDPRTLNNEQFF.

The chain recombines TRBV7-6 with TRBJ2-5; D is undetermined. The germline CDR1 and CDR2 sequences are SGHVS and FNYEAQ. The CDR3 runs to 13 residues. Trimming stripped 5 bases from V and 2 bases from J, with 9 bases between. The CDR3 sequence is CASSAQQQETQYF. CDR3 in DNA: TGTGCCAGCAGCGCCCAACAGCAAGAGACCCAGTACTTC.